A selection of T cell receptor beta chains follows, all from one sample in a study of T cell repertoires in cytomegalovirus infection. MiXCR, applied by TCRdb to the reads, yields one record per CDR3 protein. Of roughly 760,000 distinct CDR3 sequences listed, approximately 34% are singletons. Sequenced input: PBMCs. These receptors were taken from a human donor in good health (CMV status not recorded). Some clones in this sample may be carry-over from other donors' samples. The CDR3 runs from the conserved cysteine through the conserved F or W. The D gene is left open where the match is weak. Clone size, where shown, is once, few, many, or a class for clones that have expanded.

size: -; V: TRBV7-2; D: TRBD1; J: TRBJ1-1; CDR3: CASSLVAGDRGPLNTEAFF; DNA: TGTGCCAGCAGCTTAGTAGCGGGGGACAGGGGGCCCCTGAACACTGAAGCTTTCTTT
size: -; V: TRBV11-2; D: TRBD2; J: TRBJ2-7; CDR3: CASSLAGAGGYEQYF; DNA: TGTGCCAGCAGCTTAGCGGGCGCGGGAGGCTACGAGCAGTACTTC
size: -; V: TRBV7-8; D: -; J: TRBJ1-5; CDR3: CASSSLGRLEYSNQPQHF; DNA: TGTGCCAGCAGCTCCTTGGGCAGACTTGAGTATAGCAATCAGCCCCAGCATTTT
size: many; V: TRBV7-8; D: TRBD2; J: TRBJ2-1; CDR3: CASSSGPGRAYNEQFF; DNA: TGTGCCAGCAGCTCGGGCCCCGGGAGGGCATACAATGAGCAGTTCTTC
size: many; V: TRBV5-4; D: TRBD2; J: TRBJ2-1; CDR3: CASSYLAGSSYNEQFF; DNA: TGTGCCAGCAGCTATTTAGCGGGGAGCTCCTACAATGAGCAGTTCTTC
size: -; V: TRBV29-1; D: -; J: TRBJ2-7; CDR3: CSARDGDYEQYF; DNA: TGCAGCGCCCGGGACGGTGACTACGAGCAGTACTTC
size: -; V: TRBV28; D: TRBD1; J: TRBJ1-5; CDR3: CASSFLGTGTNQPQHF; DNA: TGTGCCAGCAGTTTCCTGGGGACAGGGACTAATCAGCCCCAGCATTTT
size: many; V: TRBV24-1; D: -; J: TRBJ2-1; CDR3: CATSDLNSYEQFF; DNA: TGTGCCACCAGTGATTTGAACAGCTATGAGCAGTTCTTC
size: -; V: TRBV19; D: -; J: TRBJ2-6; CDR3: CASSSNGLSSGANVLTF; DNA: TGTGCCAGTAGTAGTAACGGTTTAAGCTCTGGGGCCAACGTCCTGACTTTC
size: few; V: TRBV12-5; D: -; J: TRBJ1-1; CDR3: CASGQANTEAFF; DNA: TGTGCTAGCGGGCAGGCGAACACTGAAGCTTTCTTT
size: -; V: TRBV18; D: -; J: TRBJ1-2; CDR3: CASSPPDAYGYTF; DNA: TGTGCCAGCTCACCACCGGACGCCTATGGCTACACCTTC
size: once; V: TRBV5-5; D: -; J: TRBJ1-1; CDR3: CASSLVPGKAAFF; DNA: TGTGCCAGCAGCTTGGTCCCAGGGAAAGCAGCTTTCTTT
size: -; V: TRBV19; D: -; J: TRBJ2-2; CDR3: CASSIGPGGTGELFF; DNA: TGTGCCAGTAGTATAGGTCCTGGGGGCACCGGGGAGCTGTTTTTT
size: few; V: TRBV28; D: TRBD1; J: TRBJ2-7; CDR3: CASSVTGEGSYEQYF; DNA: TGTGCCAGCAGTGTAACAGGGGAAGGGTCCTACGAGCAGTACTTC
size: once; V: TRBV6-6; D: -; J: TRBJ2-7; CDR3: CASSYSLVSYEQYF; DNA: TGTGCCAGCAGTTACTCATTAGTTTCCTACGAGCAGTACTTC
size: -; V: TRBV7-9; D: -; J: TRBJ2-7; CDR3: CASSLLQTYEQYF; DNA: TGTGCCAGCAGCTTACTACAGACCTACGAGCAGTACTTC
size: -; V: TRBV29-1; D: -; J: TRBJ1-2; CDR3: CSVGGILANYGYTF; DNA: TGCAGCGTCGGTGGGATTCTGGCTAACTATGGCTACACCTTC
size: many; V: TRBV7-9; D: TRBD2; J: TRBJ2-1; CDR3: CASSTGTSVKTEQFF; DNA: TGTGCCAGCAGCACCGGGACTAGCGTCAAGACGGAGCAGTTCTTC
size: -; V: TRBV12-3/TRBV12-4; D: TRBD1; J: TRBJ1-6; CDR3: CASSSIRDRGRNSPLHF; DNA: TGTGCCAGCAGCTCCATTCGGGACAGGGGTCGGAATTCACCCCTCCACTTT
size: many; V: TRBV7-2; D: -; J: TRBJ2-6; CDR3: CASSPARGWGTGANVLTF; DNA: TGTGCCAGCAGCCCCGCCAGGGGATGGGGGACTGGGGCCAACGTCCTGACTTTC
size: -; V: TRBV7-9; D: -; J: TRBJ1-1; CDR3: CASSPRPGQMNTEAFF; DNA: TGTGCCAGCAGCCCGCGTCCAGGACAAATGAACACTGAAGCTTTCTTT
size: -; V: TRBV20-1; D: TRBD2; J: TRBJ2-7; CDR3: CSAGTSAVYEQYF; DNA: TGCAGTGCCGGGACTAGCGCCGTCTACGAGCAGTACTTC
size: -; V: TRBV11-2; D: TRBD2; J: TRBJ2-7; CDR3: CASSLTSDPSYEQYF; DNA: TGTGCCAGCAGCCTCACTAGCGATCCCTCCTACGAGCAGTACTTC
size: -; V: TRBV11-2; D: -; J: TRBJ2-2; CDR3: CAATHRTSTGELFF; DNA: TGTGCCGCCACTCACCGGACGTCCACCGGGGAGCTGTTTTTT
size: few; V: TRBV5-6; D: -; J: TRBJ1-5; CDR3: CASSRGGAVNQPQHF; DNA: TGTGCCAGCAGCCGGGGGGGGGCGGTTAATCAGCCCCAGCATTTT
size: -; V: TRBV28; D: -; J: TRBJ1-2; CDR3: CASSFRRVPTYGYTF; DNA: TGTGCCAGCAGTTTCCGCCGGGTTCCGACCTATGGCTACACCTTC
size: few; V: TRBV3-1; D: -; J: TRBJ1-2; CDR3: CASSQGRWGNYGYTF; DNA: TGTGCCAGCAGCCAAGGGCGATGGGGTAACTATGGCTACACCTTC
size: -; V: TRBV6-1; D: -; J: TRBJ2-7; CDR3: CASSDWYEQYF; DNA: TGTGCCAGCAGTGATTGGTACGAGCAGTACTTC
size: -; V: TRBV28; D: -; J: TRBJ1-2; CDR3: CASLRGNSYGYTF; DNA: TGTGCCAGCCTTCGGGGCAACTCCTATGGCTACACCTTC
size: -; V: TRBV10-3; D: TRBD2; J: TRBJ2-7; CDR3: CAISESRISGRAREQYF; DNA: TGTGCCATCAGTGAGTCTCGGATTAGCGGGAGGGCCCGGGAGCAGTACTTC
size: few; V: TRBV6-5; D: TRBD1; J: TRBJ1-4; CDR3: CASSYSYRGKLFF; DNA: TGTGCCAGCAGTTACTCGTACAGGGGGAAACTGTTTTTT
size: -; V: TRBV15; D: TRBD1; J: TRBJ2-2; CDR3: CATSSSRGQGYTGELFF; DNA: TGTGCCACCAGCTCCTCCAGGGGACAGGGGTACACCGGGGAGCTGTTTTTT
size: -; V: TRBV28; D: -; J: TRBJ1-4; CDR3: CASRTPGPGYEKLFF; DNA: TGTGCCAGCAGAACCCCCGGGCCCGGTTATGAAAAACTGTTTTTT
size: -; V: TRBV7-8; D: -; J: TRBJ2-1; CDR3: CASSLRGGQAIPPNNEQFF; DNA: TGTGCCAGCAGCTTAAGGGGGGGACAGGCGATCCCCCCCAACAATGAGCAGTTCTTC
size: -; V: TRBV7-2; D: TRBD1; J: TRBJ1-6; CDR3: CASNSLGTGSNSPLHF; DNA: TGTGCCAGCAACAGCCTGGGGACAGGGTCTAATTCACCCCTCCACTTT
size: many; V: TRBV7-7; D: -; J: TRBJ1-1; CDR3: CASSPLVGLMNTEAFF; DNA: TGTGCTAGCAGCCCCCTGGTGGGGCTAATGAACACTGAAGCTTTCTTT
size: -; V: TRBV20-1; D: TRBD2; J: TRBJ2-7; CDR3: CSARPRLAVSYEQYF; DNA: TGCAGTGCACGACCACGACTAGCGGTGTCCTACGAGCAGTACTTC
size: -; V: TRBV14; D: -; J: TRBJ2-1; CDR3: CASSQFLPISNNEQFF; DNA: TGTGCCAGCAGCCAATTTTTGCCAATTTCCAACAATGAGCAGTTCTTC
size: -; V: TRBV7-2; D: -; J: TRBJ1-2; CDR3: CAISFPGNYGYTF; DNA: TGTGCCATCAGCTTTCCGGGGAACTATGGCTACACCTTC
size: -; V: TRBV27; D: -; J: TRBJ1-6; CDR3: CASSLSSWDNSPLHF; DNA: TGTGCCAGCAGTTTATCTTCCTGGGATAATTCACCCCTCCACTTT
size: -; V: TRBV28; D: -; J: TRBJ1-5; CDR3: CASTQGLGSNQPQHF; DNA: TGTGCCAGCACGCAGGGTCTCGGAAGCAATCAGCCCCAGCATTTT
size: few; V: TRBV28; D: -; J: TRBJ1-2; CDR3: CASSLSQGIGYGYTF; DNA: TGTGCCAGCAGCCTTAGTCAGGGGATCGGCTATGGCTACACCTTC
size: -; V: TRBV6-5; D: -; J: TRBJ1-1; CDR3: CASSYSQRNTESFF; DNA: TGTGCCAGCAGTTACTCGCAGCGGAACACTGAATCTTTCTTT
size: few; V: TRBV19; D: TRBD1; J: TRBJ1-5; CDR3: CASSPRQGSQPQHF; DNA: TGTGCCAGTAGTCCCCGACAGGGAAGTCAGCCCCAGCATTTT
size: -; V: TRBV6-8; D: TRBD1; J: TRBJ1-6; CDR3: CASRNRGNYNSRLHF; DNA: TGTGCCAGCAGAAACAGGGGAAACTATAATTCACGCCTCCACTTT